The clone carrying this TCR beta chain has a single count. Its antigen is undetermined. This sample is part of a study of T cells in Graves' hyperthyroidism and ophthalmopathy. Uncontrolled infection, other autoimmune disease, pregnancy or lactation excluded patients. Regions amplified from RNA transcripts were the TCR beta CDR3 regions. The study used the HTBI primer set for a first-round RT-PCR of the TCR CDR3. TCRdb redid the calling of the multiplex PCR reads with MiXCR, one entry per CDR3 protein. The sample records about 570,000 distinct CDR3 sequences, 40% to 55% being singletons. The CDR3 contains 15 residues. Between the trimmed V and J ends, which lost 10 bases and 1 base, there was a span of 19 bases. Study-level points and caveats: Among thyroid clonotypes expanded above 0.001, most also appeared in blood. The model foresaw ophthalmopathy a median roughly 6.5 months prior to onset. A model using 13 V-J features told ophthalmopathy apart from stable hyperthyroidism.

The sequence derives from an adult woman with Graves' disease, either hyperthyroidism or ophthalmopathy (not recorded which). V is TRBV12-3 or TRBV12-4 and J is TRBJ2-5, with TRBD1 as a possible D gene (6 bases). The source material was peripheral blood or thyroid tissue (not recorded which). CDR3 coding DNA: TGTGCCACCCGGGATAGCAGGGGCTTCCAAGAGACCCAGTACTTC. This sequence encodes CATRDSRGFQETQYF.